Below, 20 T cell receptor beta chains from the same sample are listed, as sequenced in a study of cytomegalovirus exposure and HLA in healthy donors. The study ran its PCR with 60 Vbeta and 13 Jbeta primers. Repertoires were generated with immunoSEQ multiplex PCR, while TCRdb's copy carries only in-frame clones and drops some. Of 190,000 or so clones listed, about four fifths are singletons. Sequencing input: PBMCs. These receptors all come from a male donor in good health and CMV-seropositive.

The chain carries TRBV7-9 and TRBJ1-5, with 9 bases lining up with TRBD1. CDR3 length equals 14 residues. Trimming removed 5 bases from V and 7 bases from J; junction bases left unmatched: 6. The germline gives CDR1 SEHNR, CDR2 FQNEAQ (reference sequence). The CDR3 sequence: CASSVTGGDQPQHF. DNA of the CDR3: TGTGCCAGCAGCGTGACAGGGGGGGACCAGCCCCAGCATTTT.

The V call is TRBV7-2, the J call TRBJ1-1; 7 bases agree with TRBD1. Trimming took 1 base from V and 5 from J; bases not matched to a gene: 10. Germline CDR1 is SGHTA and CDR2 is FQGNSA. This CDR3 is 16 amino acids long. CDR3 in amino acids: CASSLVTTGIGTEAFF. CDR3 in DNA: TGTGCCAGCAGCTTAGTAACGACAGGGATTGGAACTGAAGCTTTCTTT.

V is TRBV25-1 and J is TRBJ1-2; TRBD1 aligns across 10 bases. The trim removed 2 bases at V and 7 bases at J, leaving 10 bases unmatched. CDR1 MGHDK and CDR2 SYGVNS come from the germline V gene. The CDR3 is 16 amino acids. CDR3 sequence reads: CASSEAPGQGRGGYTF. Written as DNA, the CDR3 is TGTGCCAGCAGTGAAGCCCCGGGACAGGGGAGGGGTGGCTACACCTTC.

V and J are TRBV10-3 and TRBJ2-2, with D hard to call. The CDR3 runs 14 residues. V was clipped by 0 bases and J by 7 bases, with 9 bases between them. Germline CDR1 reads ENHRY; CDR2 reads SYGVKD. For the CDR3, the DNA is TGTGCCATCAGTGAGTCGATCGGTAGCGGGGAGCTGTTTTTT. It encodes CAISESIGSGELFF.

The chain is built from TRBV13 and TRBJ1-2; 9 nucleotides match TRBD1. This CDR3 is 15 amino acids long. Germline loops: CDR1 PRHDT, CDR2 FYEKMQ (reference sequence). V gave up 4 bases and J gave up 5 bases; unmatched junction bases: 8. The CDR3 DNA follows: TGTGCCAGCAGCTCTCGGACAGGGGCTGGTTATGGCTACACCTTC. Its translation: CASSSRTGAGYGYTF.

The chain has TRBV30 and TRBJ2-5; D uncertain. Per germline, CDR1 GTSNPN and CDR2 SVGIG (reference sequence). This CDR3 contains 11 residues. Trimming pared 4 bases from V and 1 base from J, leaving 4 bases between. CDR3 residues: CAWNIQETQYF. The CDR3 DNA reads TGTGCCTGGAACATCCAAGAGACCCAGTACTTC. The full variable domain, with the rest looked up from reference TRBV30 and TRBJ2-5, is SQTIHQWPATLVQPVGSPLSLECTVEGTSNPNLYWYRQAAGRGLQLLFYSVGIGQISSEVPQNLSASRPQDRQFILSSKKLLLSDSGFYLCAWNIQETQYFGPGTRLLVL.

This clone has only one observation. This rearrangement joins TRBV9 to TRBJ2-3; 10 nucleotides line up with TRBD2. Unmatched junction bases numbered 5, after V lost 3 bases and J lost 4 bases. Germline V gene data show CDR1 as SGDLS and CDR2 as YYNGEE. CDR3 length: 15 residues. The CDR3 DNA follows: TGTGCCAGCAGCGCGTCTAGCGGGGGTGCAGATACGCAGTATTTT. Protein sequence: CASSASSGGADTQYF. The entire variable domain, with the rest obtained from reference TRBV9 and TRBJ2-3, is as follows: DSGVTQTPKHLITATGQRVTLRCSPRSGDLSVYWYQQSLDQGLQFLIQYYNGEERAKGNILERFSAQQFPDLHSELNLSSLELGDSALYFCASSASSGGADTQYFGPGTRLTVL.

The chain links TRBV28 to TRBJ2-1; 10 bases line up with TRBD2. The trim removed 6 bases at V and 3 bases at J, leaving 8 bases unmatched. Germline-derived CDR1 and CDR2 are MDHEN and SYDVKM. This CDR3 is built from 16 residues. The CDR3 DNA follows: TGTGCCAGCAGCGATACTAGCGGGACGCACTACAATGAGCAGTTCTTC. This translates into CASSDTSGTHYNEQFF.

The chain recombines TRBV7-9 with TRBJ1-5; D is perhaps TRBD1 (5 bases). The V end lost 6 bases, the J end lost 2 bases, and 14 bases lay between the germline ends. In germline, CDR1 is SEHNR, CDR2 FQNEAQ (reference sequence). The CDR3 is 15 amino acids. The CDR3 DNA reads as TGTGCCAGCAGTACCGTGGGGGGTGGCAATCAGCCCCAGCATTTT. Translated: CASSTVGGGNQPQHF.

The J gene is TRBJ1-1, the V gene TRBV7-2; D remains unclear. Per the germline V gene, CDR1 is SGHTA and CDR2 is FQGNSA. V was cut by 2 bases and J by 7 bases, with 11 bases left in between. CDR3 length equals 13 residues. DNA for the CDR3: TGTGCCAGCAGCTTATTTCTTAGCGGTGAAGCTTTCTTT. It encodes CASSLFLSGEAFF.

The V call is TRBV4-3, the J call TRBJ1-3; a weak D match, TRBD1 (6 bases). This CDR3 contains 16 residues. The germline CDR1 and CDR2 sequences are LGHNA and YSLEER. V dropped 0 bases and J dropped 4 bases, with 13 bases sitting between them. CDR3 sequence: CASSQDPTGSGNTIYF. CDR3 sequence (DNA): TGCGCCAGCAGCCAAGATCCGACAGGTTCCGGAAACACCATATATTTT.

The CDR3 DNA follows: TGTGCCAGTAGTGGTCACAGGGGCTACGAGCAGTACTTC. Residues: CASSGHRGYEQYF. The rearrangement joins TRBV19 to TRBJ2-7, with 7 nucleotides matching TRBD1. CDR1 and CDR2 from the germline V gene are LNHDA and SQIVND (reference sequence). CDR3 length equals 13 residues. V lost 5 bases and J lost 3; bases outside the gene matches: 4.

This chain connects TRBV6-1 to TRBJ2-7, with 10 bases aligning to TRBD2. CDR3 size: 17 residues. Germline V gene lookup returns CDR1 MNHNS and CDR2 SASEGT. Unmatched junction bases numbered 9, after V lost 4 bases and J lost 0 bases. The CDR3 region is CASSVSGGTLNSYEQYF. The CDR3 DNA reads as TGTGCCAGCAGTGTTAGCGGGGGGACTCTTAACTCCTACGAGCAGTACTTC.

The chain carries TRBV6-5 and TRBJ2-1, with 11 bases matching TRBD2. This CDR3 has 15 amino acids. Germline V CDR1 and CDR2: MNHEY, SVGAGI. V shed 5 bases and J 6 bases; nucleotides not matched to a gene: 6. This CDR3 is CASSHTSGGPNEQFF. In DNA, the CDR3 is TGTGCCAGCAGTCATACTAGCGGGGGACCCAATGAGCAGTTCTTC.

This sequence joins TRBV7-9 and TRBJ2-1; no definite D call. The germline CDR1 and CDR2 sequences are SEHNR and FQNEAQ (reference sequence). V lost 4 bases and J 10 bases, leaving 5 bases between the germline ends. The CDR3 sequence is 10 residues long. Here the CDR3 reads CASSSQEQFF. The CDR3 nucleotides are TGTGCCAGCAGCTCCCAAGAGCAGTTCTTC.

This clone was found a few times. The V call is TRBV28, the J call TRBJ1-5; maybe TRBD1 (6 bases). The CDR3 has 16 residues. The germline V gene encodes CDR1 MDHEN and CDR2 SYDVKM. The V gene lost 4 bases and the J gene lost 0 bases, with 13 bases spanning the gap. CDR3 sequence: CASSSGTSGSNQPQHF. Here the CDR3 DNA reads TGTGCCAGCAGTTCCGGGACATCCGGTAGCAATCAGCCCCAGCATTTT.

The chain is built from TRBV7-2 and TRBJ2-3; 9 bases are a match to TRBD2. Per the germline V gene, CDR1 is SGHTA and CDR2 is FQGNSA. The CDR3 length is 17 residues. After removal of 3 bases from V and 1 base from J, the junction contained 8 bases not matched to a gene. Written as DNA, the CDR3 is TGTGCCAGCAGCTTGAGCGGGGGGTATTGGGGCACAGATACGCAGTATTTT. Its translation: CASSLSGGYWGTDTQYF.

The chain joins TRBV19 to TRBJ2-1; 9 nucleotides agree with TRBD2. The CDR3 totals 15 residues. V lost 4 bases, J lost 3 bases, and 4 bases stayed unmatched. Per the germline V gene, CDR1 is LNHDA and CDR2 is SQIVND (reference sequence). The CDR3 here is CASSRLAGIYNEQFF. The CDR3 nucleotides are TGTGCCAGTAGTAGGCTAGCGGGGATCTACAATGAGCAGTTCTTC.

The rearrangement joins TRBV29-1 to TRBJ2-2, with 8 nucleotides matching TRBD2. The V segment lost 1 base and the J segment 3 bases; nucleotides outside the gene matches: 7. Germline CDR1 reads SQVTM; CDR2 reads ANQGSEA. The CDR3 loop spans 16 amino acids. The CDR3 DNA sequence: TGCAGCGTTGAAGGCGGGGGGCGGGGGGACACCGGGGAGCTGTTTTTT. It codes for CSVEGGGRGDTGELFF.

This sequence joins TRBV9 and TRBJ2-7, with D possibly matching TRBD2 (6 bases). CDR1 is SGDLS and CDR2 is YYNGEE in the germline V gene. This CDR3 is built from 14 residues. Trimming pared 2 bases from V and 6 bases from J, leaving 15 bases between. The CDR3 protein is CASSVTSEGVEQYF. The DNA of the CDR3 is TGTGCCAGCAGCGTGACCTCGGAGGGAGTCGAGCAGTACTTC.